Below are 15 T cell receptor beta chains sequenced from a single sample in a study of molecular identifiers for immune sequencing clone quantification. TCRdb reprocessed the PCR reads with MiXCR, giving one entry per CDR3 protein. The table shows about half a million distinct CDR3 sequences, with 20% to 25% occurring only once. The sequenced sample consisted of naive CD8+ T cells from blood, with Jurkat cell RNA spiked in. Subset here: FACS-sorted CD8+CD4-CCR7+CD45RA+ naive T cells. The receptor source for this set is a human donor in good health. Some libraries in this study had Jurkat cell RNA spiked in.

The chain joins TRBV10-2 to TRBJ1-1, with D possibly being TRBD1 (5 bases). The CDR3 totals 13 residues. Germline loops: CDR1 WSHSY, CDR2 SAAADI. Trimming left V 6 bases short and J 5 bases short, with 13 bases between. CDR3 sequence: CASREGALTEAFF. In nucleotides, the CDR3 is TGCGCCAGCAGAGAAGGGGCGTTAACTGAAGCTTTCTTT.

This clonotype was detected ten times or more. V and J are TRBV9 and TRBJ2-2; no clear D gene. Germline CDR1 reads SGDLS; CDR2 reads YYNGEE. This CDR3 is built from 13 residues. Trimming removed 4 bases at V and 2 bases at J, with 6 bases between. CDR3 loop: CASSLINTGELFF. The CDR3 region has the DNA TGTGCCAGCAGCCTAATAAACACCGGGGAGCTGTTTTTT.

This clonotype was seen more than once but under ten times. The chain uses TRBV6-1 and TRBJ2-7, with D uncertain. The germline V gene encodes CDR1 MNHNS and CDR2 SASEGT. V was pared by 6 bases and J by 2 bases, with 8 bases between. The CDR3 contains 12 residues. The CDR3 reads CASSGQPYEQYF. The CDR3 nucleotides are TGTGCCAGCAGCGGGCAGCCCTACGAGCAGTACTTC.

This clonotype appeared many times. The gene calls are TRBV7-2 and TRBJ2-7, with D unresolved. The germline V and J ends were trimmed by 4 bases and 4 bases, with 11 bases remaining between them. The CDR3 runs 13 residues. Per germline, CDR1 SGHTA and CDR2 FQGNSA. This CDR3 reads CASSSLPAYEQYF. For the CDR3, the DNA is TGTGCCAGCAGCTCTTTACCTGCGTACGAGCAGTACTTC.

The gene calls are TRBV11-2 and TRBJ2-6; possible D gene TRBD2, 5 bases. Germline CDR1 reads SGHAT; CDR2 reads FQNNGV. The CDR3 consists of 17 residues. Trimming pared 1 base from V and 0 bases from J, leaving 10 bases between. CDR3 protein: CASSLVPDSSGANVLTF. CDR3 DNA: TGTGCCAGCAGCTTAGTACCGGACTCCTCTGGGGCCAACGTCCTGACTTTC.

This clonotype was observed at least ten times. The J gene is TRBJ1-1, the V gene TRBV27; the match to TRBD1 covers 7 bases. Per the germline V gene, CDR1 is MNHEY and CDR2 is SMNVEV (reference sequence). This CDR3 has 14 residues. J was trimmed by 5 bases and V by 0 bases; bases with no gene match: 3. CDR3 sequence: CASSLSVRGTEAFF. CDR3 DNA: TGTGCCAGCAGTTTATCAGTCAGGGGGACTGAAGCTTTCTTT.

The chain combines TRBV5-4 with TRBJ1-2; D remains ambiguous. The V end was cut by 0 bases, the J end by 7 bases, with 13 bases between. CDR1 and CDR2 from the germline V gene are SGHNT and YYREEE (reference sequence). This CDR3 contains 14 residues. This CDR3 is CASSLDPDTFGYTF. For the CDR3, the DNA is TGTGCCAGCAGCTTGGACCCAGATACCTTTGGCTACACCTTC.

This clonotype came up once. The junction and the germline gene differ at one end; a read error may be behind it. The V and J genes are TRBV30 and TRBJ2-3; 8 bases map to TRBD1. Germline CDR1 reads GTSNPN; CDR2 reads SVGIG (reference sequence). The CDR3 totals 16 residues. For the CDR3, the DNA is TGTGCCCGGAGTGTACGGGACAGGATTTTCACAGATACGCAGTATTTT. Its protein is CARSVRDRIFTDTQYF.

As to this clonotype: This may be a read error: a much more frequent sequence differs by one nucleotide. CDR3 bases: TGTGCCAGCAGCCCGACCTTTGCTTCCCAGGTTGAGACAGATACGCAGTATTTT. Its protein is CASSPTFASQVETDTQYF. The chain recombines TRBV7-6 with TRBJ2-3; D is undetermined. There are 18 residues in the CDR3. Trimming shortened V by 5 bases and J by 3 bases, and 24 bases separated the two germline ends. Looked up from germline, CDR1 is SGHVS and CDR2 is FNYEAQ.

This clonotype occurred many times. The chain carries TRBV2 and TRBJ2-1, with TRBD2 identical over 8 bases. CDR3 size: 20 residues. CDR1 and CDR2 from the germline V gene are SNHLY and FYNNEI. The V gene end was trimmed by 2 bases and the J gene end by 5 bases; junction bases not matched to a gene: 20. As DNA, the CDR3 is TGTGCCAGCAGTGAACACCCATTGCCGGTCCCGGGGGGGCCGAACAATGAGCAGTTCTTC. The encoded protein is CASSEHPLPVPGGPNNEQFF.

The chain has TRBV5-5 and TRBJ2-7, with unresolved D. There are 13 residues in the CDR3. CDR1 and CDR2 from the germline V gene are SGHKS and YYEKEE (reference sequence). Between the trimmed V and J ends, which lost 4 bases and 2 bases, there was a span of 10 bases. CDR3 protein: CASSLRWTYEQYF. The CDR3 DNA is TGTGCCAGCAGCCTGCGGTGGACCTACGAGCAGTACTTC.

This clonotype was seen more than once but under ten times. The rearrangement links TRBV19 to TRBJ1-6, with TRBD1 matching 7 bases. V lost 10 bases, J lost 5 bases, and 5 bases stayed unmatched. The germline gives CDR1 LNHDA, CDR2 SQIVND (reference sequence). This CDR3 contains 13 residues. The CDR3 spells CATRDRNNSPLHF. CDR3 in DNA: TGTGCCACAAGGGACAGAAATAATTCACCCCTCCACTTT.

Many counts were recorded for this clonotype. The chain employs TRBV7-2 and TRBJ2-7, with D perhaps being TRBD1 or TRBD2 (5 bases each). The CDR3 spans 15 residues. CDR1 and CDR2 from the germline V gene are SGHTA and FQGNSA. Trimming shortened V by 4 bases and J by 3 bases, and 16 bases separated the two germline ends. The CDR3 spells CASSSSGQGSYEQYF. In DNA, the CDR3 is TGTGCCAGCAGCTCCTCGGGGCAGGGTAGCTACGAGCAGTACTTC.

The table lists this clonotype with a few counts. This sequence joins TRBV25-1 and TRBJ2-4; D unclear. CDR1 is MGHDK and CDR2 is SYGVNS in the germline V gene. V shed 3 bases and J shed 8 bases, with 5 bases lying between them. The CDR3 is 11 residues long. CDR3 sequence reads: CASSEGYIQYF. Here the CDR3 DNA reads TGTGCCAGCAGTGAGGGTTACATTCAGTACTTC.

The DNA of the CDR3 is TGTGCCAGCAGCCAAGATAGGGCGGGAGGAACCTATAGCAATCAGCCCCAGCATTTT. This gives the protein CASSQDRAGGTYSNQPQHF. The chain employs TRBV4-2 and TRBJ1-5; no reliable D call. CDR1 is LGHNA and CDR2 is YNFKEQ in the germline V gene. The CDR3 runs 19 residues. Trimming took 0 bases from V and 0 from J, leaving 18 bases between them.